This TCR beta chain was recovered during a study of T cell clonotyping in hematopoietic cell transplantation. Study conclusions and caveats: Higher Inverse Simpson Index values in graft donor and pretransplant recipient predicted broader posttransplant TCR diversity.

The table came from immunoSEQ multiplex PCR; TCRdb's copy has only in-frame clones and leaves some out. The sample carries approximately 17,000 clones, 85% to 90% recorded once. Concerning this clone itself: Its antigen is unknown.

This clonotype originated in a man aged 45-65 years in good health. Some clones in this sample may be carry-over from other donors' samples. The sample taken for sequencing was peripheral blood mononuclear cells.

The DNA for the CDR3 is TGTGCCAGCAGCTCCAGTAGGAGCGGGGGGGCGAGCGGGGAGCTGTTTTTT. It encodes CASSSSRSGGASGELFF. The chain couples TRBV7-2 to TRBJ2-2; 10 bases fit TRBD2. The CDR3 loop spans 17 amino acids. V trimming: 4 bases; J trimming: 7 bases; junction bases outside the gene matches: 12. In germline, CDR1 is SGHTA, CDR2 FQGNSA.